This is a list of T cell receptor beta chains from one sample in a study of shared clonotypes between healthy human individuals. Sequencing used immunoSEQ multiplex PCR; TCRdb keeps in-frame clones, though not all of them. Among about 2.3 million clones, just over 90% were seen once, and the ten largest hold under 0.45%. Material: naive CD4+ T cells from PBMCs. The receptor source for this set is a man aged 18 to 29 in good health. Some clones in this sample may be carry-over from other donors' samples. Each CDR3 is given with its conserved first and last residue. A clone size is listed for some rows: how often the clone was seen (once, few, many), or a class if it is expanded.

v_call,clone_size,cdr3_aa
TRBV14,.,CASSQVGRSTDTQYF
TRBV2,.,CASKPGPGVSGTDTQYF
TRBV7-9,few,CASSKSGQGGGYTF
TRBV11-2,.,CASSFSTVANTGELFF
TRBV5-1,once,CARVRDRVNQPQHF
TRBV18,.,CASSTGDPELGTQYF
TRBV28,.,CASSYRGGTDTQYF
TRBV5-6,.,CASSFFLSGNTIYF
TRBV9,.,CASSTSLPDTQYF
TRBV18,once,CASSPLSELNYGYTF
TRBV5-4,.,CASGTDTQYF
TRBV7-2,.,CASSFGFSTGELFF
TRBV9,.,CASSVAGQETQYF
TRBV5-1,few,CASSLGSYTEAFF
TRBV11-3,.,CASSTRLAGGLDEQFF
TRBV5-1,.,CASSFSGGSYEQYF
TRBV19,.,CASHYSGSYYNEQFF
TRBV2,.,CASSPENTGELFF
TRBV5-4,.,CASSLGSLQFF
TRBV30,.,CAWSHSGLAGVYEQFF
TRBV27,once,CASSSPSRKGKIHYEQYF
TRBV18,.,CASSPGSGKETQYF
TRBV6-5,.,CATLASGRGDEQFF
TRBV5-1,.,CASSLWGDGYTF
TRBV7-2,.,CASSRGGSAHNEQFF
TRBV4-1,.,CASSQEGAGRNYGYTF
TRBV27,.,CASGRRTGNTIYF
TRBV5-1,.,CASSLGIGGPGTNEKLFF
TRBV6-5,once,CASRNRGLAKNIQYF
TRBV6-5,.,CASSYSRGQPQHF
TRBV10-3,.,CAISESNYPAPGYGYTF
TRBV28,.,CASSGGNNEKLFF
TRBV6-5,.,CASSRQGAPYEQYF
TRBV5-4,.,CASSLALGTSGRNEQFF
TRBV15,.,CATSTEGTGVEKLFF